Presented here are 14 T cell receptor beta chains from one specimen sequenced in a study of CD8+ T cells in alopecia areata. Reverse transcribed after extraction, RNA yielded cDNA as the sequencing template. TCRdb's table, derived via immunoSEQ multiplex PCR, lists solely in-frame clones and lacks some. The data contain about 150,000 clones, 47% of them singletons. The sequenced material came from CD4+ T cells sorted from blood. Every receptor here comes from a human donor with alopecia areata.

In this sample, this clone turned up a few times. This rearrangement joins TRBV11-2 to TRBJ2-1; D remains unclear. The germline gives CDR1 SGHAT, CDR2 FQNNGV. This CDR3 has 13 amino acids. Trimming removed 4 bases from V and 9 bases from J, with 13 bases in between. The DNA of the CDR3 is TGTGCCAGCAGCTCGAATTACATAACTGAGCAGTTCTTC. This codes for CASSSNYITEQFF.

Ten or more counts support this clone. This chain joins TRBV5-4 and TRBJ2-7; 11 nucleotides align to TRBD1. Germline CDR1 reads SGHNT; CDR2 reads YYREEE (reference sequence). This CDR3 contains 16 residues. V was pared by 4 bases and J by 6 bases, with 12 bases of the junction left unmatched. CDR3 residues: CASSPVVGQGASEQYF. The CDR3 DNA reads TGTGCCAGCAGCCCGGTAGTCGGACAGGGGGCGTCCGAGCAGTACTTC.

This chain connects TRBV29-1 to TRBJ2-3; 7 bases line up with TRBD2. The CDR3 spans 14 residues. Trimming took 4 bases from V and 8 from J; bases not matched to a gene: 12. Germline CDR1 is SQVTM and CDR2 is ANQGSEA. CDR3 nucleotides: TGCAGCGTTGCCGGGAGGCTTTGGGGGGGTACGCAGTATTTT. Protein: CSVAGRLWGGTQYF.

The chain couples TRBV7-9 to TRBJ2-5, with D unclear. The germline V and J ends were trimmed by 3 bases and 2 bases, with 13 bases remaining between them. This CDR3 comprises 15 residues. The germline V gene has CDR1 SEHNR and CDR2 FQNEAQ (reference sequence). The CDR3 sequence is CASSFPVGWQETQYF. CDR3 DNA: TGTGCCAGCAGCTTTCCGGTGGGTTGGCAAGAGACCCAGTACTTC.

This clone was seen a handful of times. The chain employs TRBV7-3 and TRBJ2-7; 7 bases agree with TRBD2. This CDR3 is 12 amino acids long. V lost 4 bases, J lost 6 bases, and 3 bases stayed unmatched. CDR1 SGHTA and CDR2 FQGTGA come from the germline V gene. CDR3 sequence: CASSSPGGEQYF. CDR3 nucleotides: TGTGCCAGCAGCTCCCCGGGAGGCGAGCAGTACTTC. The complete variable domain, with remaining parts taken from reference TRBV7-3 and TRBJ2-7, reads GAGVSQTPSNKVTEKGKYVELRCDPISGHTALYWYRQSLGQGPEFLIYFQGTGAADDSGLPNDRFFAVRPEGSVSTLKIQRTERGDSAVYLCASSSPGGEQYFGPGTRLTVT.

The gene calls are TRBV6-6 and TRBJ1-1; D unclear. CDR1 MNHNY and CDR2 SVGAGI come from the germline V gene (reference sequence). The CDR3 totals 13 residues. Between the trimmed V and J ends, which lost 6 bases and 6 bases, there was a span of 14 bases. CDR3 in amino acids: CASSLLLPPEAFF. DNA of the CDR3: TGTGCCAGCAGCCTGTTACTTCCCCCTGAAGCTTTCTTT.

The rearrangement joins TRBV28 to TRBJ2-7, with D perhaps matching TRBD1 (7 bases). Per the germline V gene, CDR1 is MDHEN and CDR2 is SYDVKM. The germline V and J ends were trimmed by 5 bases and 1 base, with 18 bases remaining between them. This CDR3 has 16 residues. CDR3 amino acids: CASSLQRRDRSYEQYF. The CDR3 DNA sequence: TGTGCCAGCAGTCTGCAGCGGCGGGACAGATCCTACGAGCAGTACTTC.

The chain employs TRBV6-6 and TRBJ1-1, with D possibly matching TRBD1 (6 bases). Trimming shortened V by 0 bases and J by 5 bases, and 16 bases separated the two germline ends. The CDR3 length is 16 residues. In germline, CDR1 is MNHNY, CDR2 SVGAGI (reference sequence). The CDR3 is CASSYSTGGLGTEAFF. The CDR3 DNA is TGTGCCAGCAGTTACTCGACGGGGGGCTTGGGGACTGAAGCTTTCTTT.

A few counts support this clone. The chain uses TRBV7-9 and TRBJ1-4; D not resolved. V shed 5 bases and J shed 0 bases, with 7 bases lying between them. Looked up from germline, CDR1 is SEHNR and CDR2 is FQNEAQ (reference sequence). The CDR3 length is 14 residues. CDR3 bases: TGTGCCAGCAGCGTGGGAGCAACTAATGAAAAACTGTTTTTT. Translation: CASSVGATNEKLFF.

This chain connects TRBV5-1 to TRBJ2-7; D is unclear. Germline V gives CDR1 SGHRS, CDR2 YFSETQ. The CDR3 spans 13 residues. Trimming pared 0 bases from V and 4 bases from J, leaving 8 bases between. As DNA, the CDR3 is TGCGCCAGCAGCTTGGTTCTAGGTTACGAGCAGTACTTC. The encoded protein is CASSLVLGYEQYF.

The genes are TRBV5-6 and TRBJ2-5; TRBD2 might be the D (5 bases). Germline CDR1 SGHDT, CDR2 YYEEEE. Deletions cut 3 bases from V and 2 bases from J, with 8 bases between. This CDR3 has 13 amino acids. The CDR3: CASSSRGQETQYF. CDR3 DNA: TGTGCCAGCAGCTCCCGGGGACAAGAGACCCAGTACTTC. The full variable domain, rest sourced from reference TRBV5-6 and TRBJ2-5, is DAGVTQSPTHLIKTRGQQVTLRCSPKSGHDTVSWYQQALGQGPQFIFQYYEEEERQRGNFPDRFSGHQFPNYSSELNVNALLLGDSALYLCASSSRGQETQYFGPGTRLLVL.

CDR3 residues: CAWSVRLAPDDTQYF. The CDR3 DNA reads as TGTGCCTGGAGTGTACGACTAGCGCCAGACGATACGCAGTATTTT. V is TRBV30 and J is TRBJ2-3; 8 bases match TRBD2. The CDR3 spans 15 residues. Trimming removed 0 bases from V and 6 bases from J; junction bases left unmatched: 8. CDR1 is GTSNPN and CDR2 is SVGIG in the germline V gene (reference sequence).

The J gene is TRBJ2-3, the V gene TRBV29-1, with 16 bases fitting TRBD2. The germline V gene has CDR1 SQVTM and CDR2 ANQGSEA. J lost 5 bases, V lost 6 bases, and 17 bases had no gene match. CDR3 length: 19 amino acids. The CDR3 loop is CSVRGSGTSGRAVLDTQYF. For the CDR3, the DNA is TGCAGCGTGAGAGGTTCTGGGACTAGCGGGAGGGCCGTTCTAGATACGCAGTATTTT.

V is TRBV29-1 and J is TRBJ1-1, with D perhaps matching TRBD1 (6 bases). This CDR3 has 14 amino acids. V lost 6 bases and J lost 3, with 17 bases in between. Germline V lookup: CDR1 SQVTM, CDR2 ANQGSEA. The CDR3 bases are TGCAGCGTAAAAACAGGGAGTGTCGACACTGAAGCTTTCTTT. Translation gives CSVKTGSVDTEAFF.